The 24 T cell receptor beta chains below were found in one sample sequenced in a study of blood T cells in healthy people across ages. The authors ran a second PCR of roughly 6 to 11 cycles using a sample-barcoded 5' primer and a J-beta primer mix. From the 5' RACE reads, TCRdb called clonotypes with MiXCR, one entry per CDR3 protein. Among about 780,000 distinct CDR3 sequences, about half were seen once, and the ten largest hold over 15%. Input material: blood. The receptors shown here come from a man older than 75 in good health.

The chain joins TRBV11-3 to TRBJ2-1; TRBD2 matches at 8 bases. The J segment lost 6 bases and the V segment lost 5 bases, leaving 9 bases of the junction unmatched. This CDR3 comprises 15 residues. Germline V gives CDR1 SGHNT, CDR2 YENEEA. The CDR3 nucleotides are TGTGCCAGCAGCCTCGGGGGGGGGCGGCTCAATGAGCAGTTCTTC. It specifies CASSLGGGRLNEQFF.

This clonotype showed up many times. This chain connects TRBV29-1 to TRBJ2-7, with D perhaps matching TRBD2 (5 bases). With 4 bases removed from V and 7 bases from J, the gap between germline ends came to 23 bases. The germline CDR1 and CDR2 sequences are SQVTM and ANQGSEA. The CDR3 has 15 amino acids. DNA of the CDR3: TGCAGCGTTGCGAAGGGAGCTGGCGGCCCGGGTGAGCAGTACTTC. It is translated as CSVAKGAGGPGEQYF.

DNA for the CDR3: TGTGCCAGCAGCAGAGCCGGGACAGGGGGCGGCACAGATACGCAGTATTTT. This codes for CASSRAGTGGGTDTQYF. The chain carries TRBV9 and TRBJ2-3; 12 positions match TRBD1. V trimming: 4 bases; J trimming: 1 base; junction bases outside the gene matches: 7. CDR3 length: 17 amino acids. Germline V gene lookup returns CDR1 SGDLS and CDR2 YYNGEE.

This chain connects TRBV20-1 to TRBJ2-2; 8 nucleotides align to TRBD2. The ends lost 6 bases at V and 2 bases at J; junction bases unmatched: 11. The V gene's germline CDR1 is DFQATT and CDR2 SNEGSKA (reference sequence). This CDR3 has 16 amino acids. The CDR3 protein is CSAISGTSTNTGELFF. The DNA for the CDR3 is TGCAGTGCCATTAGCGGGACCTCCACTAACACCGGGGAGCTGTTTTTT.

This chain connects TRBV27 to TRBJ2-5; TRBD1 matches at 11 bases. Germline V CDR1 and CDR2: MNHEY, SMNVEV (reference sequence). This CDR3 comprises 15 residues. After removal of 5 bases from V and 11 bases from J, the junction contained 13 bases not matched to a gene. CDR3: CASSISGTGGFEQYF. CDR3 coding DNA: TGTGCCAGCAGTATCTCCGGGACAGGGGGGTTTGAGCAGTACTTC.

This clonotype turned up a few times. V usage is TRBV5-1 and J usage is TRBJ1-1; no definite D call. The V and J ends lost 1 base and 2 bases respectively, with 15 bases between them. The CDR3 totals 16 residues. Germline V gives CDR1 SGHRS, CDR2 YFSETQ. DNA for the CDR3: TGCGCCAGCAGCTTGATACTAGGGAGTTCCAACACTGAAGCTTTCTTT. Residues: CASSLILGSSNTEAFF.

Comments on this clonotype: An end of the junction differs from the germline gene, which may be a read error. The V gene is TRBV28, the J gene TRBJ2-1; 7 bases agree with TRBD2. There are 14 residues in the CDR3. The germline V gene has CDR1 MDHEN and CDR2 SYDVKM. The CDR3 loop reads CASGPGGRENERFF. As DNA, the CDR3 is TGTGCCAGCGGACCGGGGGGAAGAGAAAATGAGCGGTTCTTC.

A note on this clonotype: One end of the junction varies from germline; a read error may be responsible. The chain links TRBV5-1 to TRBJ2-7; D gene uncertain. Germline V gene sequence: CDR1 SGHRS, CDR2 YFSETQ. The CDR3 totals 15 residues. CDR3 residues: CAGSLAFGPGGEQYF. The CDR3, as DNA: TGCGCCGGCAGCTTGGCCTTTGGGCCAGGCGGCGAGCAGTACTTC.

The chain links TRBV7-2 to TRBJ1-1; no firm D call. The germline gives CDR1 SGHTA, CDR2 FQGNSA. There are 16 residues in the CDR3. Trimming cost V 5 bases and J 1 base, with 17 bases left between them. The CDR3 nucleotides are TGTGCCAGCAGCAATAAACCTAATATTGGGAACACTGAAGCTTTCTTT. Protein sequence: CASSNKPNIGNTEAFF.

The rearrangement uses TRBV20-1 and TRBJ2-1, with TRBD2 matching over 8 bases. The CDR3 loop spans 14 amino acids. Trimming at V came to 5 bases and at J to 5 bases, leaving 8 bases not matched to a gene. CDR1 is DFQATT and CDR2 is SNEGSKA in the germline V gene (reference sequence). CDR3 DNA: TGCAGTGCTCCGCGCAGCGGGGGAAACAATGAGCAGTTCTTC. It codes for CSAPRSGGNNEQFF.

This clonotype has a count of ten or more. V and J are TRBV5-1 and TRBJ2-7, with 8 bases identical to TRBD1. The germline gives CDR1 SGHRS, CDR2 YFSETQ. The CDR3 runs to 15 residues. J was trimmed by 3 bases and V by 1 base; bases with no gene match: 6. The CDR3: CASSLMAGGYYEQYF. As DNA, the CDR3 is TGCGCCAGCAGCTTGATGGCAGGGGGCTACTACGAGCAGTACTTC.

The rearrangement uses TRBV7-9 and TRBJ1-1, with 7 bases that match TRBD1. The CDR3 has 16 residues. Germline V gene lookup returns CDR1 SEHNR and CDR2 FQNEAQ (reference sequence). Trimming removed 5 bases from V and 1 base from J; junction bases left unmatched: 10. CDR3 region: CASSPPGTVQNTEAFF. As DNA, the CDR3 is TGTGCCAGCAGCCCGCCCGGGACAGTTCAGAACACTGAAGCTTTCTTT.

Of note for this clonotype: The junction departs from the called germline gene at one end, perhaps through a read error. J is TRBJ2-5 and V is TRBV12-3 or TRBV12-4; D unresolved. This CDR3 spans 13 amino acids. CDR3 in amino acids: CAGSLGQQETQYF. The CDR3 nucleotides are TGTGCCGGCAGTTTAGGGCAACAAGAGACCCAGTACTTC.

The chain carries TRBV4-3 and TRBJ2-7; possible D gene TRBD1, 5 bases. The CDR3 is 14 amino acids. The V and J ends lost 1 base and 4 bases respectively, with 11 bases between them. The germline gives CDR1 LGHNA, CDR2 YSLEER. CDR3 sequence reads: CASSQAHQGYEQYF. As DNA, the CDR3 is TGCGCCAGCAGCCAAGCTCACCAGGGTTACGAGCAGTACTTC.

This clonotype appeared a few times. The rearrangement joins TRBV13 to TRBJ2-3; the D gene is possibly TRBD1 (5 bases). V lost 5 bases and J lost 2, with 11 bases in between. The CDR3 length is 14 residues. Germline CDR1 reads PRHDT; CDR2 reads FYEKMQ (reference sequence). The CDR3 DNA sequence: TGTGCCAGCAGCAAGACAGCCACCACAGATACGCAGTATTTT. It encodes CASSKTATTDTQYF. Variable domain in full (rest from reference TRBV13 and TRBJ2-3): AAGVIQSPRHLIKEKRETATLKCYPIPRHDTVYWYQQGPGQDPQFLISFYEKMQSDKGSIPDRFSAQQFSDYHSELNMSSLELGDSALYFCASSKTATTDTQYFGPGTRLTVL.

This clonotype has just one count. The chain has TRBV3-1 and TRBJ2-5; D might be TRBD2 (5 bases). The CDR3 has 12 amino acids. Germline loops: CDR1 LGHDT, CDR2 YNNKEL (reference sequence). Trimming left V 11 bases short and J 4 bases short, with 14 bases between. The CDR3 DNA reads as TGTGCCTCGGGCGGGCGGCTAGAGACCCAGTACTTC. It encodes CASGGRLETQYF.

The V call is TRBV29-1, the J call TRBJ2-2; tentatively, D is TRBD2 (7 bases). V was shortened by 6 bases and J by 5 bases, with 19 bases between the two germline ends. This CDR3 has 15 amino acids. Germline V CDR1 and CDR2: SQVTM, ANQGSEA. Here the CDR3 reads CSVLGQTGGTGELFF. DNA of the CDR3: TGCAGCGTGCTAGGACAGACCGGGGGGACCGGGGAGCTGTTTTTT.

J is TRBJ1-5 and V is TRBV12-3 or TRBV12-4; D possibly corresponds to TRBD1 (6 bases). The CDR3 has 14 amino acids. Between the trimmed V and J ends, which lost 6 bases and 4 bases, there was a span of 13 bases. CDR3 region: CASRYGGGNQPQHF. CDR3 coding DNA: TGTGCCAGCAGATATGGGGGCGGGAATCAGCCCCAGCATTTT.

This clonotype has a count of ten or more. The genes are TRBV7-2 and TRBJ2-4; D possibly corresponds to TRBD2 (6 bases). Germline loops: CDR1 SGHTA, CDR2 FQGNSA. Trimming left V 4 bases short and J 14 bases short, with 18 bases between. The CDR3 is made up of 13 amino acids. The CDR3 bases are TGTGCCAGCAGCTCCGGGCCTCCCGGGAGCAAGTACTTC. It translates to CASSSGPPGSKYF.

This clonotype was observed at least ten times. This chain uses TRBV12-3 or TRBV12-4 with TRBJ2-7; D gene uncertain. The ends were cut back, 3 bases at V and 6 bases at J, with 6 bases in the middle. The CDR3 runs to 11 residues. This chain's CDR3 is CASSLGSEQYF. Written as DNA, the CDR3 is TGTGCCAGCAGTTTGGGCTCCGAGCAGTACTTC.

The chain has TRBV20-1 and TRBJ2-7, with TRBD2 as a possible D gene (5 bases). Trimming pared 0 bases from V and 3 bases from J, leaving 9 bases between. This CDR3 has 13 residues. From germline, CDR1 is DFQATT and CDR2 SNEGSKA (reference sequence). CDR3 in amino acids: CSARDTEVYEQYF. In nucleotides, the CDR3 is TGCAGTGCTAGAGATACGGAGGTCTACGAGCAGTACTTC.

V usage is TRBV28 and J usage is TRBJ2-1; TRBD1 aligns across 9 bases. This CDR3 has 14 residues. J was trimmed by 2 bases and V by 8 bases; bases with no gene match: 4. The V gene's germline CDR1 is MDHEN and CDR2 SYDVKM. The CDR3 loop reads CASLRDRAYNEQFF. Written as DNA, the CDR3 is TGTGCCAGCCTCCGGGACAGGGCCTACAATGAGCAGTTCTTC.

There are a few counts of this clonotype. The V call is TRBV7-9, the J call TRBJ2-1; 12 bases fit TRBD2. This CDR3 has 14 amino acids. CDR1 is SEHNR, CDR2 FQNEAQ, per germline (reference sequence). J lost 8 bases, V lost 8 bases, and 7 bases had no gene match. The CDR3 DNA is TGTGCCAGCCGACTAGCGGGAGATCCCTATGAGCAGTTCTTC. This encodes CASRLAGDPYEQFF.

With regard to this clonotype: A junction boundary mismatches the germline segment, possibly from a read error. The gene calls are TRBV29-1 and TRBJ2-6; 12 bases map to TRBD1. Germline CDR1 is SQVTM and CDR2 is ANQGSEA. The CDR3 consists of 17 residues. The CDR3 DNA reads TGCAGCGTCGAAGTTCCGGGACAGGGGGCGAGGACCAACGTCCTGACTTTC. This gives the protein CSVEVPGQGARTNVLTF. Filled out from reference TRBV29-1 and TRBJ2-6, the complete variable domain reads SAVISQKPSRDICQRGTSLTIQCQVDSQVTMMFWYRQQPGQSLTLIATANQGSEATYESGFVIDKFPISRPNLTFSTLTVSNMSPEDSSIYLCSVEVPGQGARTNVLTFGAGSRLTVL.